This TCR beta chain was sequenced in a study of T cells in Graves' hyperthyroidism and ophthalmopathy. TCR beta CDR3 sequences were amplified from RNA transcripts. First-round RT-PCR targeting the TCR CDR3 was performed with the HTBI primer set. TCRdb itself ran the multiplex PCR reads through MiXCR, one entry per CDR3 protein. The data show roughly 500,000 distinct CDR3 sequences, over 35% seen once. This clonotype was detected only once. This clonotype was obtained from an adult woman with Graves' disease, either hyperthyroidism or ophthalmopathy (not recorded which). The source material was peripheral blood or thyroid tissue (not recorded which).

CDR3 residues: CATSRDRGGSEQYF. The CDR3 nucleotides are TGTGCCACCAGCAGAGATAGGGGGGGCTCCGAGCAGTACTTC. V and J are TRBV15 and TRBJ2-7; D is possibly TRBD2 (7 bases). Germline V CDR1 and CDR2: LNHNV, YYDKDF (reference sequence). This CDR3 region has 14 residues. V was clipped by 0 bases and J by 6 bases, with 12 bases between them.